The present TCR beta chain was sequenced within a study of blood T cell repertoires in COVID-19. The CDR3 runs to 10 residues. The data were produced by immunoSEQ multiplex PCR, yet TCRdb's version contains in-frame clones alone and is incomplete. The data contain about 120,000 clones, 85% to 90% of them singletons. V usage is TRBV12-1 and J usage is TRBJ2-5; TRBD2 was called by the table and not checked on the DNA. TRBV12-1 is designated a pseudogene. The sequencing sample was made of peripheral blood. The receptor was isolated from a woman in her 70s with acute or convalescent COVID-19. The CDR3 is CASSLSGQYF. The DNA for the CDR3 is TGTGCCAGCAGCTTATCGGGCCAGTACTTC.